This T cell receptor (beta chain) was observed in a study of shared clonotypes between healthy human individuals. Study-wide results and caveats: What limited the represented genetic and exposure-history diversity was the small number of donors. Large depth notwithstanding, sorted-subset sequencing proved incomplete by rarefaction.

The V end lost 0 bases, the J end lost 3 bases, and 15 bases lay between the germline ends. This CDR3 comprises 16 residues. CDR1 and CDR2 from the germline V gene are LGHNA and YSLEER. The assay was immunoSEQ multiplex PCR, and TCRdb's table has in-frame clones only and misses some. The data hold some 1,900,000 clones, with approximately 94% observed a single time. Only CD45RO-negative cells positively selected for CCR7 counted as naive CD8 cells, so terminally differentiated effector memory CD45RA+ cells were excluded. This clone was counted a single time. Antigen specificity is unknown. V and J are TRBV4-3 and TRBJ2-7, with D perhaps being TRBD1 or TRBD2 (6 bases each). The sequenced sample was naive CD8+ T cells sorted from blood. The TCR sequence derives from a man aged 18 to 30 in good health. CDR3 loop: CASSQEIGGLYYEQYF. The CDR3 DNA follows: TGCGCCAGCAGCCAAGAGATAGGGGGACTTTACTACGAGCAGTACTTC.